The 17 T cell receptor beta chains listed next were all sequenced from one sample in a study of cytomegalovirus exposure and HLA in healthy donors. Primers for the PCR totalled 60 Vbeta and 13 Jbeta. Here immunoSEQ multiplex PCR was the method, and the copy in TCRdb shows in-frame clones only, minus some. In total, the table holds under 150,000 clones. The specimen sequenced was PBMCs. These TCRs come from a woman aged 40-49 years in good health and CMV-seronegative.

The rearrangement uses TRBV9 and TRBJ2-2; 10 bases align to TRBD1. The CDR3 is 15 amino acids. V was clipped by 2 bases and J by 7 bases; unmatched bases: 5. Germline values: CDR1 SGDLS, CDR2 YYNGEE. DNA of the CDR3: TGTGCCAGCAGCGTTCGACAGGGGGCTCTCGGGGAGCTGTTTTTT. This sequence encodes CASSVRQGALGELFF.

J is TRBJ2-1 and V is TRBV11-3, with TRBD1 identical over 8 bases. The CDR3 has 16 amino acids. CDR1 SGHNT and CDR2 YENEEA come from the germline V gene. The V gene end was trimmed by 6 bases and the J gene end by 8 bases; junction bases not matched to a gene: 15. The CDR3 reads CASSLGGQGNSHEQFF. CDR3 DNA sequence: TGTGCCAGCAGTCTAGGCGGACAGGGAAACTCTCATGAGCAGTTCTTC.

This chain connects TRBV5-3 to TRBJ1-1, with D uncertain. TRBV5-3 is an ORF; its function is uncertain. The CDR3 has 14 amino acids. Trimming shortened V by 3 bases and J by 1 base, and 10 bases separated the two germline ends. The DNA of the CDR3 is TGTGCCAGAAGCTCGAGGGCCAGGAACACTGAAGCTTTCTTT. The encoded protein is CARSSRARNTEAFF.

The chain employs TRBV29-1 and TRBJ2-7; 15 nucleotides agree with TRBD2. There are 17 residues in the CDR3. Germline V gene lookup returns CDR1 SQVTM and CDR2 ANQGSEA. V lost 7 bases, J lost 4 bases, and 14 bases stayed unmatched. The CDR3 DNA sequence: TGCAGCGCTCAAGGACTAGCGGGGGGGCTGTTCGCTTACGAGCAGTACTTC. Translating it yields CSAQGLAGGLFAYEQYF.

The chain uses TRBV4-3 and TRBJ2-3; 7 bases align to TRBD1. There are 14 residues in the CDR3. CDR1 LGHNA and CDR2 YSLEER come from the germline V gene. Trimming cost V 4 bases and J 4 bases; bases outside gene matches: 5. CDR3 DNA sequence: TGCGCCAGCAGCCGGGACAGCTTCGCAGATACGCAGTATTTT. Translating gives CASSRDSFADTQYF.

This sequence joins TRBV5-1 and TRBJ2-2; D unresolved. Germline CDR1 reads SGHRS; CDR2 reads YFSETQ. V was clipped by 2 bases and J by 3 bases, with 17 bases between them. The CDR3 is 17 residues long. The CDR3, as DNA: TGCGCCAGCAGCTTATCTGACGGCCGGGTGGACACCGGGGAGCTGTTTTTT. It is translated as CASSLSDGRVDTGELFF.

This chain links TRBV29-1 with TRBJ2-5; 12 bases are a match to TRBD1. The CDR3 totals 12 residues. V lost 7 bases to trimming and J lost 5 bases; unmatched junction nucleotides: 2. Germline V lookup: CDR1 SQVTM, CDR2 ANQGSEA. CDR3 amino acids: CSGGQGAETQYF. The CDR3 nucleotides are TGCAGCGGGGGACAGGGGGCCGAGACCCAGTACTTC.

V is TRBV5-1 and J is TRBJ1-1, with TRBD1 identical over 8 bases. In germline, CDR1 is SGHRS, CDR2 YFSETQ. This CDR3 region has 13 residues. J gave up 6 bases and V 4 bases, and 5 bases lay outside the gene matches. The DNA for the CDR3 is TGCGCCAGCAGCGCGGGACAGGTAGCTGAAGCTTTCTTT. It specifies CASSAGQVAEAFF.

In regard to this clone: The sample carries other DNA sequences with the same CDR3. The rearrangement uses TRBV29-1 and TRBJ1-1; D is perhaps TRBD1 (6 bases). Trimming took off 6 bases at V and 1 base at J, with 9 bases between the two ends. The CDR3 extends over 12 amino acids. Germline V gene lookup returns CDR1 SQVTM and CDR2 ANQGSEA. CDR3 nucleotide sequence: TGCAGCGTCAAACAGGGGAACACTGAAGCTTTCTTT. It specifies CSVKQGNTEAFF.

The rearrangement joins TRBV7-3 to TRBJ1-1; no firm D call. V was shortened by 3 bases and J by 5 bases, with 13 bases between the two germline ends. Germline lookup yields CDR1 SGHTA and CDR2 FQGTGA. The CDR3 consists of 14 residues. The CDR3 region has the DNA TGTGCCAGCAGCTTCTCGGGGAGTGGAACTGAAGCTTTCTTT. It specifies CASSFSGSGTEAFF. Looking up the rest from reference TRBV7-3 and TRBJ1-1 gives the full variable domain: GAGVSQTPSNKVTEKGKYVELRCDPISGHTALYWYRQSLGQGPEFLIYFQGTGAADDSGLPNDRFFAVRPEGSVSTLKIQRTERGDSAVYLCASSFSGSGTEAFFGQGTRLTVV.

V is TRBV28 and J is TRBJ2-1; 13 bases fit TRBD2. Per germline, CDR1 MDHEN and CDR2 SYDVKM. V was clipped by 5 bases and J by 7 bases; unmatched bases: 8. This CDR3 is 16 amino acids long. This CDR3 reads CASSRGLAGVRNEQFF. CDR3 bases: TGTGCCAGCAGTCGTGGACTAGCGGGGGTTCGGAATGAGCAGTTCTTC.

The rearrangement joins TRBV19 to TRBJ1-1; tentative D call: TRBD1 (5 bases). V was trimmed by 7 bases and J by 1 base, leaving 10 bases between them. CDR1 is LNHDA and CDR2 is SQIVND in the germline V gene (reference sequence). This CDR3 is 13 amino acids long. This chain's CDR3 is CASTRGGNTEAFF. In DNA form, the CDR3 reads TGTGCCAGTACGAGGGGAGGGAACACTGAAGCTTTCTTT.

This rearrangement joins TRBV7-9 to TRBJ2-5; D unresolved. CDR1 SEHNR and CDR2 FQNEAQ come from the germline V gene (reference sequence). The CDR3 covers 13 residues. Between the trimmed V and J ends, which lost 3 bases and 5 bases, there was a span of 10 bases. CDR3 loop: CASSFLPRETQYF. The CDR3 DNA reads TGTGCCAGCAGCTTTTTGCCTAGGGAGACCCAGTACTTC.

The chain carries TRBV7-6 and TRBJ1-1, with D maybe TRBD1 (6 bases). Trimming stripped 4 bases from V and 5 bases from J, with 17 bases between. The germline V gene has CDR1 SGHVS and CDR2 FNYEAQ. The CDR3 runs to 15 residues. The chain's CDR3 is CASSWREGEGTEAFF. The CDR3, as DNA: TGTGCCAGCAGCTGGAGGGAGGGGGAGGGAACTGAAGCTTTCTTT.

J is TRBJ1-4 and V is TRBV5-1; 8 bases are shared with TRBD1. The J segment lost 14 bases and the V segment lost 4 bases, leaving 13 bases of the junction unmatched. This CDR3 contains 14 residues. CDR1 and CDR2 from the germline V gene are SGHRS and YFSETQ. CDR3 loop: CASSVGTGFQGLFF. Here the CDR3 DNA reads TGCGCCAGCAGCGTCGGGACAGGTTTTCAGGGGCTGTTTTTT.

The J gene is TRBJ1-2, the V gene TRBV19, with D perhaps matching TRBD1 (5 bases). V dropped 4 bases and J dropped 2 bases, with 14 bases sitting between them. The CDR3 contains 15 residues. Germline-derived CDR1 and CDR2 are LNHDA and SQIVND (reference sequence). CDR3: CASSTQAGSNYGYTF. The CDR3 bases are TGTGCCAGTAGTACCCAGGCAGGGTCAAACTATGGCTACACCTTC.

The chain links TRBV7-8 to TRBJ1-1; tentative D call: TRBD1 (6 bases). V was pared by 5 bases and J by 5 bases, with 12 bases between. The CDR3 spans 13 residues. Germline assignment: CDR1 SGHVS and CDR2 FQNEAQ. Here the CDR3 DNA reads TGTGCCAGCAGCCAACAGGGATGGACTGAAGCTTTCTTT. Protein: CASSQQGWTEAFF.